This passage covers 25 T cell receptor beta chains from one sample sequenced in a study of OX40 agonist ivuxolimab in advanced cancers. Measured with immunoSEQ multiplex PCR; TCRdb has only the in-frame clones, and not every one. Altogether 12,000 or so clones are present, around 84% being singletons, with the ten largest covering 9.2%. The material was CD4+ or CD8+ T cells sorted from blood, obtained in a trial of the OX40 agonist ivuxolimab. The receptors come from an adult with an advanced solid tumor such as melanoma, head and neck, liver or kidney cancer.

V gene TRBV7-9 combines with J gene TRBJ1-2, with 7 bases that match TRBD1. Per the germline V gene, CDR1 is SEHNR and CDR2 is FQNEAQ (reference sequence). The CDR3 sequence is 14 residues long. Trimming cost V 5 bases and J 5 bases; bases outside gene matches: 8. CDR3 residues: CASSPPRGGYGYTF. The CDR3 DNA is TGTGCCAGCAGCCCTCCCAGGGGGGGGTATGGCTACACCTTC.

The rearrangement uses TRBV5-6 and TRBJ2-1; D is uncertain. V lost 1 base, J lost 6 bases, and 11 bases lay in between. Germline V gives CDR1 SGHDT, CDR2 YYEEEE. The CDR3 is made up of 14 amino acids. CDR3 DNA: TGTGCCAGCAGCTTGTGGGAATCAGGCAATGAGCAGTTCTTC. The encoded protein is CASSLWESGNEQFF.

A single count supports this clone. This chain joins TRBV9 and TRBJ2-3; 11 bases match TRBD2. The CDR3 runs to 16 residues. From germline, CDR1 is SGDLS and CDR2 YYNGEE. The V gene end was trimmed by 2 bases and the J gene end by 4 bases; junction bases not matched to a gene: 6. CDR3 bases: TGTGCCAGCAGCGTCTTTAGCGGGGGGGCCGCAGATACGCAGTATTTT. Its translation: CASSVFSGGAADTQYF.

CDR3: CASSPRGYETEAFF. The CDR3 coding sequence is TGTGCCAGCAGCCCCCGGGGGTACGAGACTGAAGCTTTCTTT. The chain employs TRBV28 and TRBJ1-1, with D perhaps matching TRBD1 (5 bases). This CDR3 comprises 14 residues. V lost 6 bases and J lost 5, with 16 bases in between. The germline gives CDR1 MDHEN, CDR2 SYDVKM.

This chain connects TRBV5-1 to TRBJ2-5; TRBD2 matches at 11 bases. V was clipped by 5 bases and J by 5 bases; unmatched bases: 11. Germline CDR1 is SGHRS and CDR2 is YFSETQ. CDR3 length equals 16 residues. The chain's CDR3 is CASRWGRIAGGETQYF. As DNA, the CDR3 is TGCGCCAGCAGGTGGGGAAGAATAGCGGGAGGGGAGACCCAGTACTTC. Together with reference TRBV5-1 and TRBJ2-5, the CDR3 gives the full variable domain: KAGVTQTPRYLIKTRGQQVTLSCSPISGHRSVSWYQQTPGQGLQFLFEYFSETQRNKGNFPGRFSGRQFSNSRSEMNVSTLELGDSALYLCASRWGRIAGGETQYFGPGTRLLVL.

This clone is labeled as medium-sized (0.01 to 0.1%). The chain uses TRBV19 and TRBJ2-7; 7 bases align to TRBD1. The CDR3 covers 14 residues. The V and J ends lost 4 bases and 2 bases, in that order; junction bases with no gene match: 5. Germline loops: CDR1 LNHDA, CDR2 SQIVND (reference sequence). In nucleotides, the CDR3 is TGTGCCAGTAGTAACAGGGGCGATGCCTACGAGCAGTACTTC. Its protein product is CASSNRGDAYEQYF.

The rearrangement uses TRBV7-9 and TRBJ2-3, with TRBD2 matching 8 bases. CDR1 is SEHNR and CDR2 is FQNEAQ in the germline V gene (reference sequence). The junction had 10 bases not matched to a gene; V was cut back by 4 bases and J by 4 bases. The CDR3 is made up of 16 amino acids. Written as DNA, the CDR3 is TGTGCCAGCAGCTCTTACGCCGGGACTAGGGCAGATACGCAGTATTTT. This encodes CASSSYAGTRADTQYF.

The chain employs TRBV7-6 and TRBJ2-2, with D perhaps matching TRBD1 or TRBD2 (5 bases each). This CDR3 spans 19 amino acids. Per germline, CDR1 SGHVS and CDR2 FNYEAQ. The ends were cut back, 0 bases at V and 7 bases at J, with 24 bases in the middle. CDR3 coding DNA: TGTGCCAGCAGCTTAGCAAGGAACGGGACGCCCATCTTAGGCGGGGAGCTGTTTTTT. Translation gives CASSLARNGTPILGGELFF.

This chain links TRBV19 with TRBJ2-7; D could derive from TRBD1 or TRBD2 (5 bases each). The V and J ends lost 1 base and 6 bases respectively, with 13 bases between them. Germline loops: CDR1 LNHDA, CDR2 SQIVND (reference sequence). This CDR3 has 14 amino acids. The CDR3 protein is CASSIGGAGREQYF. CDR3 DNA sequence: TGTGCCAGTAGTATAGGAGGGGCAGGGCGCGAGCAGTACTTC.

The chain carries TRBV6-5 and TRBJ2-1; the match to TRBD2 covers 9 bases. Germline lookup yields CDR1 MNHEY and CDR2 SVGAGI. The CDR3 has 14 residues. With V trimmed by 4 bases and J by 8 bases, 6 bases remained unmatched. The CDR3 DNA sequence: TGTGCCAGCAGTTTCTTTGAGCGGGGGGATGAGCAGTTCTTC. Translation: CASSFFERGDEQFF.

This sequence joins TRBV5-1 and TRBJ1-1; 8 bases are shared with TRBD1. The junction had 3 bases not matched to a gene; V was cut back by 4 bases and J by 4 bases. CDR3 size: 13 residues. CDR1 is SGHRS, CDR2 YFSETQ, per germline. CDR3 loop: CASSGTGPTEAFF. CDR3 bases: TGCGCCAGCAGCGGGACAGGACCCACTGAAGCTTTCTTT. The whole variable domain, remainder taken from reference TRBV5-1 and TRBJ1-1, is KAGVTQTPRYLIKTRGQQVTLSCSPISGHRSVSWYQQTPGQGLQFLFEYFSETQRNKGNFPGRFSGRQFSNSRSEMNVSTLELGDSALYLCASSGTGPTEAFFGQGTRLTVV.

V and J are TRBV4-3 and TRBJ2-7; 13 bases are shared with TRBD2. CDR3 length: 15 amino acids. Germline values: CDR1 LGHNA, CDR2 YSLEER. V lost 4 bases and J lost 4; bases outside the gene matches: 4. This CDR3 reads CASSLRTSGGYEQYF. As DNA, the CDR3 is TGCGCCAGCAGCCTCCGGACTAGCGGGGGATACGAGCAGTACTTC.

V is TRBV19 and J is TRBJ2-1; D is ambiguous. CDR1 is LNHDA and CDR2 is SQIVND in the germline V gene (reference sequence). The CDR3 totals 14 residues. Trimming removed 8 bases at V and 5 bases at J, with 16 bases between. In DNA, the CDR3 is TGTGCCAGTGTAGGGTTCTCTAGGGACAATGAGCAGTTCTTC. The encoded protein is CASVGFSRDNEQFF.

In its sample, this clone was seen a few times. The gene calls are TRBV6-1 and TRBJ2-6; D ambiguous. Trimming took off 2 bases at V and 1 base at J, with 9 bases between the two ends. CDR1 and CDR2 (germline): MNHNS, SASEGT. This CDR3 has 16 residues. CDR3 protein: CASSEYVGSGANVLTF. The CDR3 DNA reads TGTGCCAGCAGTGAATATGTCGGGTCTGGGGCCAACGTCCTGACTTTC.

The J gene is TRBJ2-3, the V gene TRBV29-1, with 15 nucleotides matching TRBD2. Trimming cost V 7 bases and J 1 base; bases outside gene matches: 9. The CDR3 runs to 17 residues. Germline lookup yields CDR1 SQVTM and CDR2 ANQGSEA. CDR3 loop: CSASGLAGGWGTDTQYF. As DNA, the CDR3 is TGCAGCGCCTCGGGACTAGCGGGGGGTTGGGGCACAGATACGCAGTATTTT.

V and J are TRBV4-1 and TRBJ1-5; no definite D call. The germline V gene has CDR1 MGHRA and CDR2 YSYEKL. V was pared by 2 bases and J by 4 bases, with 6 bases between. The CDR3 totals 13 residues. The CDR3 reads CASSQQENQPQHF. CDR3 coding DNA: TGCGCCAGCAGCCAACAAGAAAATCAGCCCCAGCATTTT.

The CDR3 region is CASRDVGGTEAFF. The CDR3 DNA reads TGTGCCAGCAGGGATGTGGGGGGCACTGAAGCTTTCTTT. V and J are TRBV7-9 and TRBJ1-1, with D possibly matching TRBD1 (5 bases). From germline, CDR1 is SEHNR and CDR2 FQNEAQ (reference sequence). This CDR3 has 13 amino acids. Between the trimmed V and J ends, which lost 6 bases and 4 bases, there was a span of 12 bases. Using reference TRBV7-9 and TRBJ1-1 for the parts outside the CDR3, the full variable domain is DTGVSQNPRHKITKRGQNVTFRCDPISEHNRLYWYRQTLGQGPEFLTYFQNEAQLEKSRLLSDRFSAERPKGSFSTLEIQRTEQGDSAMYLCASRDVGGTEAFFGQGTRLTVV.

The chain employs TRBV19 and TRBJ1-2; D not certain. The CDR3 has 12 residues. Per germline, CDR1 LNHDA and CDR2 SQIVND (reference sequence). V lost 7 bases and J 13 bases, leaving 19 bases between the germline ends. The CDR3, as DNA: TGTGCCAGTACCCAATTTCTCCAGGCTCCCACCTTC. It is translated as CASTQFLQAPTF.

This CDR3 is CASSPHSLAGELFF. The CDR3 nucleotides read TGCGCCAGCAGCCCTCACAGCCTCGCCGGGGAGCTGTTTTTT. This chain uses TRBV4-1 with TRBJ2-2; no definite D call. Germline CDR1 MGHRA, CDR2 YSYEKL. The CDR3 is 14 residues long. V lost 4 bases and J lost 6, with 12 bases in between.

The chain employs TRBV7-9 and TRBJ1-2; 8 nucleotides line up with TRBD1. This CDR3 is built from 15 residues. Trimming at V came to 5 bases and at J to 4 bases, leaving 9 bases not matched to a gene. CDR1 and CDR2 (germline): SEHNR, FQNEAQ (reference sequence). This chain's CDR3 is CASSLTGGTAYGYTF. Written as DNA, the CDR3 is TGTGCCAGCAGCCTCACAGGGGGGACTGCCTATGGCTACACCTTC.

The chain combines TRBV4-1 with TRBJ1-5; TRBD1 agrees at 8 bases. The length of the CDR3 is 17 residues. The germline gives CDR1 MGHRA, CDR2 YSYEKL. The V and J ends lost 5 bases and 2 bases, in that order; junction bases with no gene match: 11. The CDR3 region is CASSNYRGFSGNQPQHF. CDR3 DNA: TGCGCCAGCAGCAACTACAGGGGGTTTTCGGGCAATCAGCCCCAGCATTTT.

The J gene is TRBJ2-7, the V gene TRBV9, with 7 bases identical to TRBD2. Germline CDR1 is SGDLS and CDR2 is YYNGEE. V shed 0 bases and J 6 bases; nucleotides not matched to a gene: 6. The CDR3 loop spans 14 amino acids. The CDR3 DNA follows: TGTGCCAGCAGCGTAGGGGGACTAAGCTCCGAGCAGTACTTC. Translating it yields CASSVGGLSSEQYF.

This chain links TRBV7-2 with TRBJ2-7; tentative D call: TRBD1 (5 bases). This CDR3 contains 11 residues. CDR1 and CDR2 (germline): SGHTA, FQGNSA. V gave up 5 bases and J gave up 6 bases, with 8 bases separating them. The CDR3 protein is CASSPGSEQYF. The DNA for the CDR3 is TGTGCCAGCAGCCCAGGGTCCGAGCAGTACTTC.

This rearrangement joins TRBV29-1 to TRBJ1-2, with D perhaps TRBD1 (6 bases). Per germline, CDR1 SQVTM and CDR2 ANQGSEA. This CDR3 is built from 13 residues. The V end was cut by 7 bases, the J end by 2 bases, with 14 bases between. The CDR3 region is CSAAGGSNYGYTF. In DNA, the CDR3 is TGCAGCGCCGCGGGGGGCTCCAACTATGGCTACACCTTC.

This chain links TRBV6-5 with TRBJ1-2; possibly TRBD1 for D (5 bases). This CDR3 is 14 amino acids long. Germline values: CDR1 MNHEY, CDR2 SVGAGI. V dropped 0 bases and J dropped 2 bases, with 7 bases sitting between them. The CDR3 bases are TGTGCCAGCAGTTACTCGAAGGGGAACTATGGCTACACCTTC. The encoded protein is CASSYSKGNYGYTF.